This T cell receptor (beta chain) was retrieved from a study of shared clonotypes between healthy human individuals. Regarding the study as a whole: The low donor count limited represented genetic and exposure-history diversity.

CDR1 is KGHSH, CDR2 LQKENI, per germline. V shed 3 bases and J shed 2 bases, with 4 bases lying between them. This CDR3 is 13 amino acids long. As processed by the authors: Filtering differed, since immunoSEQ gave only junction sequences and no quality scores. Sequencing was performed with immunoSEQ multiplex PCR; in TCRdb, only in-frame clones are kept and a portion is missing. That table is the source of V, J and clone size, and D and trimming were worked out from the DNA. This sample carries about 2 million clones, around 95% of them seen once, and the ten largest clones take approximately 0.13%. Note on this clone: The antigen is undetermined. The same CDR3 arises from other DNA sequences in this sample as well.

The sequence came from a man aged 18 to 30 in good health. This rearrangement joins TRBV18 to TRBJ2-2; D is ambiguous. Sequencing input: naive CD4+ T cells sorted from blood. Stated subset: CD45RA+ positively selected. DNA of the CDR3: TGTGCCAGCTCACCGCCCAACACCGGGGAGCTGTTTTTT. Amino acids: CASSPPNTGELFF.